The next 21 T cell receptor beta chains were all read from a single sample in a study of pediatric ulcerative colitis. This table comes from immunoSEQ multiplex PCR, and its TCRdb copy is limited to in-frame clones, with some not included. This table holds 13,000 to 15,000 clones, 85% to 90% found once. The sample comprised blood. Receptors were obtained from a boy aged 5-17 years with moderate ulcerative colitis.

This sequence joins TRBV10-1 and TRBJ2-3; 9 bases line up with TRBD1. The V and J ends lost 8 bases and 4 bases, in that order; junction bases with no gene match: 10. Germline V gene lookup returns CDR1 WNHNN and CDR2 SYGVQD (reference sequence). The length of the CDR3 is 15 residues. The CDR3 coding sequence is TGCGCCAGCTCATCTCGGACAGGGGACCCAGATACGCAGTATTTT. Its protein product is CASSSRTGDPDTQYF.

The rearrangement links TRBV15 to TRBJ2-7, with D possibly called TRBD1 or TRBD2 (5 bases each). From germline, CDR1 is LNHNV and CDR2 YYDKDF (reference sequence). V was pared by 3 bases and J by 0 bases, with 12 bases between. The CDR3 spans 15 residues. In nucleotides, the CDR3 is TGTGCCACCAGCAGCCCCGGGACGGCCTCCTACGAGCAGTACTTC. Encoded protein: CATSSPGTASYEQYF.

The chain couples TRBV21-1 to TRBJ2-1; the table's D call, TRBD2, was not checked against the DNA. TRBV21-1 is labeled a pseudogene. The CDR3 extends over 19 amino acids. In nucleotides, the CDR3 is TGTGCCAGCAGCAAAGTAGGGCCTAGCGGGATTCGTAGTTACAATGAGCAGTTCTTC. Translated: CASSKVGPSGIRSYNEQFF.

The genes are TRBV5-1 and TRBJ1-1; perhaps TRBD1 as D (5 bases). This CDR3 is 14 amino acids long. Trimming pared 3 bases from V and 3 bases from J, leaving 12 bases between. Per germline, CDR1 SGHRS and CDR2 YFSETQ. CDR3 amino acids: CASSSGAGDTEAFF. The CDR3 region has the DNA TGCGCCAGCAGCTCCGGGGCTGGGGACACTGAAGCTTTCTTT.

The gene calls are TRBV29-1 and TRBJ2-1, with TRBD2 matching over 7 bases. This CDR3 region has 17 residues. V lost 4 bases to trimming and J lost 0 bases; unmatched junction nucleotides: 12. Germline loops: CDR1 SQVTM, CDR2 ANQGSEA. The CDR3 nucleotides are TGCAGCGTTGCGGGTGGAGAAGCGGGAAGCTCCTACAATGAGCAGTTCTTC. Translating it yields CSVAGGEAGSSYNEQFF.

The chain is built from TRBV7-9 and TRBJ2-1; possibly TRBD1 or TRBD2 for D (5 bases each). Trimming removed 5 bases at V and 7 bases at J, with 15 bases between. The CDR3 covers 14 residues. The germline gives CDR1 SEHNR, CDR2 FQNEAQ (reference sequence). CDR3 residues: CASSRREWGNEQFF. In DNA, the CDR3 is TGTGCCAGCAGCCGCAGGGAGTGGGGAAATGAGCAGTTCTTC.

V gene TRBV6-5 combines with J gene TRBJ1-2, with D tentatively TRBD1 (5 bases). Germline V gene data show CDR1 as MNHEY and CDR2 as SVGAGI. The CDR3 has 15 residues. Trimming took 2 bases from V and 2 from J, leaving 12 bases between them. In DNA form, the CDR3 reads TGTGCCAGCAGTTACGACGGGGCGGGCAACTATGGCTACACCTTC. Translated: CASSYDGAGNYGYTF.

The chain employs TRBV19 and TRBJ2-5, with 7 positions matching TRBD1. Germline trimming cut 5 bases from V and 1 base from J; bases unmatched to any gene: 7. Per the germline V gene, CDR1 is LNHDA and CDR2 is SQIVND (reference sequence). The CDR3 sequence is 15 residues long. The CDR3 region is CASSWDSQTQETQYF. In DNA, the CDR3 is TGTGCCAGTAGTTGGGACAGCCAAACCCAAGAGACCCAGTACTTC. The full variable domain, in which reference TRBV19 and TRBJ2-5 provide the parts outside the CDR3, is DGGITQSPKYLFRKEGQNVTLSCEQNLNHDAMYWYRQDPGQGLRLIYYSQIVNDFQKGDIAEGYSVSREKKESFPLTVTSAQKNPTAFYLCASSWDSQTQETQYFGPGTRLLVL.

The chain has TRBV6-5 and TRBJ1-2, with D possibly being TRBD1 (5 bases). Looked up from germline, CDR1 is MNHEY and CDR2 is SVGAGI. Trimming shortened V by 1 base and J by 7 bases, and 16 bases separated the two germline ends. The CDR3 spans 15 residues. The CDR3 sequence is CASSYFDSSPLGYTF. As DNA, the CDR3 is TGTGCCAGCAGTTACTTCGACAGTTCCCCACTTGGCTACACCTTC.

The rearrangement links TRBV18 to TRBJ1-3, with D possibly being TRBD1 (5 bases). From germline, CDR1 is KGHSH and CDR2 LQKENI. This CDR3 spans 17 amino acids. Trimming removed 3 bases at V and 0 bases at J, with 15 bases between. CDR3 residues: CASSPSFGAPSGNTIYF. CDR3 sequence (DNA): TGTGCCAGCTCACCGAGTTTTGGGGCTCCCTCTGGAAACACCATATATTTT.

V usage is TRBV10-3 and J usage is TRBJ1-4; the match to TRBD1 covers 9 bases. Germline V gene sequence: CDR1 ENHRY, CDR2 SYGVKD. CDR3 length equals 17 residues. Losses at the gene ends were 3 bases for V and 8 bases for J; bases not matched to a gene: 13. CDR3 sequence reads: CAISDATQTGGKEKLFF. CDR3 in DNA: TGTGCCATCAGTGACGCAACTCAGACAGGGGGGAAAGAAAAACTGTTTTTT.

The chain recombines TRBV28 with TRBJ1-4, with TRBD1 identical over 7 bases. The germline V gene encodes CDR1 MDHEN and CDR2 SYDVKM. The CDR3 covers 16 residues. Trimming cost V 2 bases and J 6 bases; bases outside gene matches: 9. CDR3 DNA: TGTGCCAGCAGTTTAGCCCCACAGGGGACGGATGAAAAACTGTTTTTT. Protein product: CASSLAPQGTDEKLFF.

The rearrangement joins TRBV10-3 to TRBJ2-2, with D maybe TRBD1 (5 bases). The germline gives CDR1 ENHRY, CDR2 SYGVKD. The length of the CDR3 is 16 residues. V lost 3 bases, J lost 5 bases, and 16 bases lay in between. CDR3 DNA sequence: TGTGCCATCAGTGACCAGGGCAAGCTTCGGACCGGGGAGCTGTTTTTT. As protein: CAISDQGKLRTGELFF.

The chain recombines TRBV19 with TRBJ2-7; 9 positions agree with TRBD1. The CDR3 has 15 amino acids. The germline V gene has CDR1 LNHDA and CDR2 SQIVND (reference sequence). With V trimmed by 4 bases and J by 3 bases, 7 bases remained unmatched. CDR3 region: CASSTVPGQGYEQYF. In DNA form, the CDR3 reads TGTGCCAGTAGTACAGTACCGGGACAGGGCTACGAGCAGTACTTC.

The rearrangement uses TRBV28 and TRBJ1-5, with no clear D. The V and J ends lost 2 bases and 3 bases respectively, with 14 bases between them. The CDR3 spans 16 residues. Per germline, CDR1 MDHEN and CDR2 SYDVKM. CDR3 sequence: CASSLREIIFNQPQHF. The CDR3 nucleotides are TGTGCCAGCAGTTTAAGGGAGATAATATTCAATCAGCCCCAGCATTTT.

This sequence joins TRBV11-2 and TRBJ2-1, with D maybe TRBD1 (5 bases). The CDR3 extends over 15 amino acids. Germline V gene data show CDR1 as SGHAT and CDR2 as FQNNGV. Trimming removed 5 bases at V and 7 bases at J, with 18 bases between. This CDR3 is CASSRFGQGSNEQFF. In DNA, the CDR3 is TGTGCCAGCAGCCGGTTCGGGCAGGGATCTAATGAGCAGTTCTTC.

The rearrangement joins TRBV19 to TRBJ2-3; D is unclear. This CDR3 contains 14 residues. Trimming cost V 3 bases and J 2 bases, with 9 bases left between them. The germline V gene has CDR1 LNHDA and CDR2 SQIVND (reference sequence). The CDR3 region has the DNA TGTGCCAGTAGTATTAGGATCCTCACAGATACGCAGTATTTT. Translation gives CASSIRILTDTQYF.

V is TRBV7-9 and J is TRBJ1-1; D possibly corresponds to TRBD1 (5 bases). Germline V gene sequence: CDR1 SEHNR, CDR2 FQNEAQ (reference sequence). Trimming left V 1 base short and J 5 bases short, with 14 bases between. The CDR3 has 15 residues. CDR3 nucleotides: TGTGCCAGCAGCTTAGGTGCAGGGATTAGAACTGAAGCTTTCTTT. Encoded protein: CASSLGAGIRTEAFF.

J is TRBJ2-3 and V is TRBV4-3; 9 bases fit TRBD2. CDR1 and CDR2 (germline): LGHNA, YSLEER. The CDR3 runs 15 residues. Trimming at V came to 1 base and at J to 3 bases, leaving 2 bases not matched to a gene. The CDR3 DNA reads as TGCGCCAGCAGCCAAGGGGGACTAGCTACAGATACGCAGTATTTT. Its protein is CASSQGGLATDTQYF.

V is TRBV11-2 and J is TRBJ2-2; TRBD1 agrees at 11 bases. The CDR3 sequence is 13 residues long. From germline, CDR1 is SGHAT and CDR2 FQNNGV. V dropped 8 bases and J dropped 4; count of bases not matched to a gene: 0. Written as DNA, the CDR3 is TGTGCCAGCGGGACAGGGGGCACCGGGGAGCTGTTTTTT. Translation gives CASGTGGTGELFF.

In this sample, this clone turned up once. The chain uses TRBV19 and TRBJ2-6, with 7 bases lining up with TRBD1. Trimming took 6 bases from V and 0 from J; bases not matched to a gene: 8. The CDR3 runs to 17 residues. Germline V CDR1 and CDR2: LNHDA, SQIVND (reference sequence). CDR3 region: CASSRDSLSSGANVLTF. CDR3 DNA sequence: TGTGCCAGTAGCAGGGACAGCCTCAGCTCTGGGGCCAACGTCCTGACTTTC.